This entry is about one T cell receptor (beta chain). Its specificity is unknown. This sample is drawn from a study of T cells after yellow fever vaccination. Study overall: SMART-Seq v4 Ultra Low Input prepared the low-cell-number fractions.

Study conclusions and caveats: Clones that expanded after primary vaccination mostly reappeared after the booster (around 96% CD4, approximately 85% CD8). Abundant bulk-population clonotypes could contaminate the FACS-sorted repertoires.

Template-switching 5'RACE yielded the TCR cDNA; a universal primer site and UMIs were added in the process. TCRdb called the 5' RACE reads again in MiXCR, with one record for every CDR3 protein. The sample has over 120,000 distinct CDR3 sequences, around 6.3% seen once. CDR1 is SGHTS and CDR2 is YDEGEE in the germline V gene. Trimming shortened V by 2 bases and J by 4 bases, and 15 bases separated the two germline ends. This CDR3 spans 15 amino acids. The input for sequencing was CD4+ T cells sorted from PBMCs, taken 10 days after the yellow fever booster vaccination. The chain couples TRBV5-8 to TRBJ2-5, with D hard to call. This TCR was recovered from a man aged 25 to 40 who received the YFV17D yellow fever vaccine. CDR3 coding DNA: TGTGCCAGCAGCTTCGCGGCGGCCCGCGGAGAGACCCAGTACTTC. Translation gives CASSFAAARGETQYF.